This TCR beta chain was recovered during a study of OX40 agonist ivuxolimab in advanced cancers. General study points: Expanded clones belonging to CD8+ T cells outnumbered, on average, those of CD4+. The 0.1-3.0 mg/kg partial responders had among the lowest clonal expansion. Clonal expansion was seen in CD4+ and CD8+ blood T cells by week 6 at 0.1 to 3.0 mg/kg.

Notes on this clone: Its cognate antigen is unknown.

Produced via immunoSEQ multiplex PCR; TCRdb's table is partial and in-frame only. This sample has some 28,000 clones, with 70% to 90% found just once. Sequenced material: CD4+ or CD8+ T cells sorted from blood, taken in a trial of the OX40 agonist ivuxolimab. This receptor was identified in an adult with an advanced solid tumor such as melanoma, head and neck, liver or kidney cancer.

In DNA form, the CDR3 reads TGCGCCAGCAGCCAAGCCAGTGCCTCAACTAATGAAAAACTGTTTTTT. As protein: CASSQASASTNEKLFF. The V call is TRBV4-1, the J call TRBJ1-4, with D uncertain. This CDR3 region has 16 residues. The V end was cut by 1 base, the J end by 0 bases, with 9 bases between. From germline, CDR1 is MGHRA and CDR2 YSYEKL.